The rows below give T cell receptor beta chains drawn from one sample of a study of blood T cell repertoires in COVID-19. Produced via immunoSEQ multiplex PCR; TCRdb's table is partial and in-frame only. The sample records 150,000 to 160,000 clones, around 85% being singletons. The sequenced sample consisted of peripheral blood. The receptors were gathered from a woman aged 60 to 75 with acute or convalescent COVID-19. Each CDR3 is given with its conserved first and last residue. Each record gives: D gene, J gene, clone size, V gene, CDR3 protein, CDR3 DNA. A D gene is named only where the DNA matches it firmly. Clone size is stated in some rows and not others, as once, few, many or a class when expanded.

TRBD2 | TRBJ2-1 | few | TRBV4-2 | CASSQAGGNEQFF | TGTGCCAGCAGCCAAGCGGGGGGCAATGAGCAGTTCTTC
TRBD1 | TRBJ2-7 | . | TRBV5-4 | CASSLGTGNSYEQYF | TGTGCCAGCAGCTTGGGGACAGGGAACTCCTACGAGCAGTACTTC
. | TRBJ1-3 | . | TRBV5-1 | CASGYDGGSGNTIYF | TGCGCCAGCGGATACGACGGGGGCTCTGGAAACACCATATATTTT
TRBD1 | TRBJ1-1 | . | TRBV6-6 | CASSPGYQGALNTEAFF | TGTGCCAGCAGTCCTGGTTATCAGGGGGCTTTGAACACTGAAGCTTTCTTT
TRBD1 | TRBJ1-1 | . | TRBV19 | CASSIQGAPATEAFF | TGTGCCAGTAGTATCCAGGGGGCGCCCGCCACTGAAGCTTTCTTT
. | TRBJ1-6 | . | TRBV7-3 | CASSLRQNSPLHF | TGTGCCAGCAGCTTAAGGCAGAATTCACCCCTCCACTTT
. | TRBJ1-1 | . | TRBV5-4 | CASSLEPNTEAFF | TGTGCCAGCAGCTTGGAGCCGAACACTGAAGCTTTCTTT
. | TRBJ1-2 | . | TRBV7-9 | CASSKSGGTNYGYTF | TGTGCCAGCAGTAAAAGTGGGGGGACCAACTATGGCTACACCTTC
TRBD1 | TRBJ1-1 | . | TRBV30 | CAWSPYRGAEAFF | TGTGCCTGGAGTCCCTACAGGGGCGCTGAAGCTTTCTTT
. | TRBJ1-1 | . | TRBV27 | CASSLWGTMNTEAFF | TGTGCCAGCAGTTTATGGGGCACGATGAACACTGAAGCTTTCTTT
TRBD1 | TRBJ2-5 | . | TRBV5-1 | CASRQGSQETQYF | TGCGCCAGCAGACAGGGGAGCCAAGAGACCCAGTACTTC
. | TRBJ1-1 | . | TRBV30 | CAWKQGSLDTEAFF | TGTGCCTGGAAACAGGGAAGTTTGGACACTGAAGCTTTCTTT
TRBD1 | TRBJ2-2 | . | TRBV10-3 | CAISTGERNTGELFF | TGTGCCATCAGTACAGGGGAACGGAACACCGGGGAGCTGTTTTTT
TRBD1 | TRBJ1-5 | few | TRBV11-2 | CASSLGGQGKSQPQHF | TGTGCCAGCAGCTTAGGGGGACAGGGTAAATCGCAGCCCCAGCATTTT
. | TRBJ1-4 | . | TRBV6-1 | CASSEEWVRTATNEKLFF | TGTGCCAGCAGTGAAGAATGGGTCAGGACTGCAACTAATGAAAAACTGTTTTTT
. | TRBJ2-2 | . | TRBV5-1 | CASSLGHSNTGELFF | TGCGCCAGCAGCTTGGGACACTCGAACACCGGGGAGCTGTTTTTT
TRBD1 | TRBJ1-6 | . | TRBV6-5 | CASSYSTTGVGSPLHF | TGTGCCAGCAGTTACAGCACGACAGGGGTGGGTTCACCCCTCCACTTT
. | TRBJ2-3 | . | TRBV19 | CASSIAGYHSTDTQYF | TGTGCCAGTAGTATCGCAGGTTACCATAGCACAGATACGCAGTATTTT
TRBD2 | TRBJ2-3 | . | TRBV14 | CASSQEKLAGGPTDTQYF | TGTGCCAGCAGCCAAGAAAAACTAGCGGGGGGACCCACAGATACGCAGTATTTT
. | TRBJ1-2 | once | TRBV29-1 | CSVEFFGGNYGYTF | TGCAGCGTTGAATTTTTCGGGGGTAACTATGGCTACACCTTC
. | TRBJ1-1 | . | TRBV18 | CASSPGGQNTEAFF | TGTGCCAGCTCACCTGGAGGGCAGAACACTGAAGCTTTCTTT
. | TRBJ2-1 | . | TRBV7-2 | CASSQRPYNEQFF | TGTGCCAGCAGCCAGCGTCCCTACAATGAGCAGTTCTTC
TRBD2 | TRBJ2-1 | . | TRBV3-1/TRBV3-2 | CASRRTSGGAYNEQFF | TGTGCCAGCAGGCGAACTAGCGGGGGGGCCTACAATGAGCAGTTCTTC
TRBD1 | TRBJ1-1 | . | TRBV19 | CASSTRQGPGEAFF | TGTGCCAGTAGTACGAGACAGGGGCCGGGTGAAGCTTTCTTT
. | TRBJ1-4 | . | TRBV4-1 | CASSHPTLEKLFF | TGCGCCAGCAGCCATCCCACTCTTGAAAAACTGTTTTTT
TRBD1 | TRBJ1-5 | . | TRBV7-9 | CASSSGQGNQPQHF | TGTGCCAGCAGCTCGGGACAGGGCAATCAGCCCCAGCATTTT
. | TRBJ1-4 | . | TRBV2 | CASSEGGVGGEKLFF | TGTGCCAGCAGTGAAGGAGGAGTGGGAGGTGAAAAACTGTTTTTT
. | TRBJ2-5 | . | TRBV5-5 | CASSFVQAQETQYF | TGTGCCAGCAGCTTCGTTCAGGCCCAAGAGACCCAGTACTTC
. | TRBJ1-5 | few | TRBV6-5 | CASNGKQPQHF | TGTGCCAGCAACGGGAAACAGCCCCAGCATTTT
. | TRBJ1-2 | . | TRBV2 | CASSDQGTYGYTF | TGTGCCAGCAGTGATCAGGGAACCTATGGCTACACCTTC
. | TRBJ2-2 | . | TRBV15 | CATSGLVGTGELFF | TGTGCCACCAGTGGACTCGTAGGGACCGGGGAGCTGTTTTTT